This entry is about one T cell receptor beta chain. Germline V gene lookup returns CDR1 SGHTA and CDR2 FQGNSA. Trimming removed 1 base at V and 3 bases at J, with 9 bases between. The length of the CDR3 is 14 residues. This specimen belongs to a study of blood T cells in healthy people across ages. Primed by a sample-barcoded 5' primer and a J-beta primer mix, a second PCR proceeded for 7 to 11 cycles. TCRdb reprocessed the 5' RACE reads with MiXCR, giving one entry per CDR3 protein. The sample lists about 1.8 million distinct CDR3 sequences, around 48% seen once, with around 2.1% in the top ten. The clonotype originates from a woman aged 40 to 55 in good health. The sample consisted of blood. The V gene is TRBV7-2, the J gene TRBJ1-2, with D perhaps TRBD1 (5 bases). CDR3 bases: TGTGCCAGCAGCTTAGATGTCAGGGACTATGGCTACACCTTC. Protein: CASSLDVRDYGYTF.